This TCR beta chain was sequenced during a study of post-analysis software for immune sequencing data. Study background: Relapsing-remitting, secondary progressive and progressive-relapsing multiple sclerosis courses were included.

Built from TCR beta cDNA, the libraries had unique molecular identifiers in them. Each CDR3 protein is one row after TCRdb ran MiXCR on the PCR reads. Of some 800,000 distinct CDR3 sequences detected, around 42% appear once; the ten largest clones hold 4.9%. The CDR3 runs 12 residues. The V gene's germline CDR1 is SGHRS and CDR2 YFSETQ. The junction had 6 bases not matched to a gene; V was cut back by 4 bases and J by 8 bases. Study-wide findings and caveats: The authors found that F measure strongly co-clustered same-batch samples. Patients had higher frequencies than controls of about five TRBV segments, including TRBV5-6, TRBV5-1 and TRBV20-1. Compared against controls, patients with multiple sclerosis displayed significantly lower normalized Chao1 diversity.

With respect to this clonotype: Antigen unknown.

The TCR originated in a girl aged 5 to 17 with multiple sclerosis. The sample comprised blood. The V and J genes are TRBV5-1 and TRBJ2-7; 7 bases match TRBD1. CDR3 nucleotides: TGCGCCAGCAGCCTAACAGGGGATCAGCAGTACTTC. Translation: CASSLTGDQQYF.